These T cell receptor beta chains were read from a single sample in a study of Graves' ophthalmopathy and Graves' hyperthyroidism. MiXCR, run by TCRdb on the multiplex PCR reads, gives a single entry per CDR3 protein. The data contain hundreds of thousands of distinct CDR3 sequences, about 24% of them singletons. Input material: peripheral blood. Receptor source: a woman aged 18-29 years with stable Graves' hyperthyroidism. Some clones in this sample may be carry-over from other donors' samples. The CDR3 runs from the conserved cysteine through the conserved F or W. A D gene is named only where the DNA matches it firmly. The size field is filled for only some rows; it gives once, few, many or a size class.

CDR3	DNA	size	D	V	J
CSVVGARDWSTEQYF	TGCAGCGTTGTGGGGGCCCGGGACTGGTCTACGGAGCAGTACTTC	many	NA	TRBV29-1	TRBJ2-7
CSGFARDRGGYGYTF	TGCAGCGGCTTCGCCCGGGACAGGGGGGGCTATGGCTACACCTTC	many	TRBD1	TRBV29-1	TRBJ1-2
CASSLGHPSIQYF	TGTGCCAGCAGCCTGGGACACCCTTCTATTCAGTACTTC	NA	NA	TRBV5-6	TRBJ2-4
CASSLEGGSEAFF	TGTGCCAGCAGTTTAGAGGGAGGGAGTGAAGCTTTCTTT	many	NA	TRBV12-3/TRBV12-4	TRBJ1-1
CASSSTREFHGYTF	TGTGCCAGCAGCTCAACCAGGGAATTCCATGGCTACACCTTC	many	NA	TRBV7-2	TRBJ1-2
CSARDADPTGGNEQYF	TGCAGTGCTAGAGATGCGGACCCCACGGGGGGAAACGAGCAGTACTTC	many	TRBD2	TRBV20-1	TRBJ2-7
CASSLEGRDTEAFF	TGTGCCAGCAGCTTAGAGGGCCGGGACACTGAAGCTTTCTTT	few	NA	TRBV5-5	TRBJ1-1
CASSFLQNQPQHF	TGTGCCAGCAGTTTCCTGCAGAATCAGCCCCAGCATTTT	NA	NA	TRBV27	TRBJ1-5
CASSPGQGFRETQYF	TGCGCCAGCAGCCCCGGACAGGGCTTCCGAGAGACCCAGTACTTC	few	TRBD1	TRBV5-1	TRBJ2-5
CAWREAAETQYF	TGTGCCTGGAGGGAAGCGGCGGAGACCCAGTACTTC	few	NA	TRBV30	TRBJ2-5
CASSRAGGDYGYTF	TGTGCCAGCAGTAGGGCAGGGGGAGACTATGGCTACACCTTC	once	TRBD1	TRBV28	TRBJ1-2
CAIRTRDGKNTEAFF	TGTGCCATCAGGACCCGGGACGGGAAGAACACTGAAGCTTTCTTT	NA	NA	TRBV10-3	TRBJ1-1
CASSYSGVGGYTF	TGTGCCAGCAGTTACTCAGGGGTTGGTGGCTACACCTTC	many	NA	TRBV6-5	TRBJ1-2
CASSSDRGELFF	TGTGCCAGCAGCAGCGATCGGGGGGAGCTGTTTTTT	many	NA	TRBV7-9	TRBJ2-2
CASSSIYGNTIYF	TGTGCCAGCAGTTCTATTTATGGAAACACCATATATTTT	many	NA	TRBV6-2/TRBV6-3	TRBJ1-3
CASSQGGAGNTIYF	TGTGCCAGCAGCCAAGGAGGAGCTGGAAACACCATATATTTT	many	NA	TRBV16	TRBJ1-3
CATTKRGMDNYGYTF	TGTGCCACCACAAAACGGGGCATGGATAACTATGGCTACACCTTC	few	NA	TRBV15	TRBJ1-2
CASSGRWTAGQETQYF	TGTGCCAGCAGTGGACGGTGGACGGCGGGCCAAGAGACCCAGTACTTC	many	NA	TRBV6-1	TRBJ2-5
CASTDRNYGYTF	TGTGCCAGCACCGACAGGAACTATGGCTACACCTTC	many	NA	TRBV28	TRBJ1-2
CASSPQGELTEAFF	TGTGCCAGCTCACCACAGGGGGAGCTCACTGAAGCTTTCTTT	NA	NA	TRBV18	TRBJ1-1
CASSFVLLGAFF	TGTGCCAGCAGCTTCGTCCTTCTCGGGGCTTTCTTT	many	NA	TRBV11-2	TRBJ1-1
CASSLGLPEAFF	TGTGCCAGCAGTTTGGGACTACCTGAAGCTTTCTTT	few	NA	TRBV12-3/TRBV12-4	TRBJ1-1